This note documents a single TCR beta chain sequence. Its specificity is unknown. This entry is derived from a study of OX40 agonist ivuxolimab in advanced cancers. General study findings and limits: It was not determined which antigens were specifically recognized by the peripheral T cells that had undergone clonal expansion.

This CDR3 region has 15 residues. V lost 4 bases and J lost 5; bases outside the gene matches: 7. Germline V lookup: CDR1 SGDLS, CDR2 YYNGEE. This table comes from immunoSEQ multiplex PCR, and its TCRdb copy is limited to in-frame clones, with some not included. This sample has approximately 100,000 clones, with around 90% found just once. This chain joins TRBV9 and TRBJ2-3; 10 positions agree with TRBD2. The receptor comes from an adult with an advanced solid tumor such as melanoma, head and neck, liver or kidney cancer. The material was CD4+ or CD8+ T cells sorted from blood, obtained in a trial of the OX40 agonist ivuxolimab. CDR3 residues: CASSLVAGGGDTQYF. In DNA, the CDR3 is TGTGCCAGCAGCCTCGTAGCGGGGGGTGGAGATACGCAGTATTTT. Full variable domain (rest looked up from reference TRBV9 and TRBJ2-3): DSGVTQTPKHLITATGQRVTLRCSPRSGDLSVYWYQQSLDQGLQFLIQYYNGEERAKGNILERFSAQQFPDLHSELNLSSLELGDSALYFCASSLVAGGGDTQYFGPGTRLTVL.